The 14 T cell receptor beta chains reported below all come from one sample, sequenced in a study of cytomegalovirus exposure and HLA in healthy donors. 13 Jbeta primers and 60 Vbeta primers were used for the PCR. The table came from immunoSEQ multiplex PCR; TCRdb's copy has only in-frame clones and leaves some out. In the table there are about 150,000 clones, about 86% of which are singletons. Sequencing used PBMCs. All receptors come from a young woman in good health and CMV-seronegative.

The sample holds one count of this clone. The J gene is TRBJ1-2, the V gene TRBV9; 9 nucleotides line up with TRBD1. In germline, CDR1 is SGDLS, CDR2 YYNGEE. CDR3 length: 13 residues. J was trimmed by 4 bases and V by 6 bases; bases with no gene match: 4. DNA for the CDR3: TGTGCCAGCACCTCGACAGGGGGCTATGGCTACACCTTC. Translating gives CASTSTGGYGYTF.

The chain is built from TRBV7-3 and TRBJ1-2, with 7 bases lining up with TRBD1. Germline trimming cut 4 bases from V and 7 bases from J; bases unmatched to any gene: 9. There are 14 residues in the CDR3. Germline values: CDR1 SGHTA, CDR2 FQGTGA. CDR3 sequence: CASSSTTGTAGYTF. CDR3 in DNA: TGTGCCAGCAGCTCCACGACAGGGACGGCTGGCTACACCTTC.

This chain links TRBV6-1 with TRBJ2-7, with D possibly matching TRBD2 (7 bases). Deletions cut 7 bases from V and 7 bases from J, with 20 bases between. The CDR3 has 14 residues. Germline V lookup: CDR1 MNHNS, CDR2 SASEGT. The CDR3 DNA reads as TGTGCCAGCACGGCGGATAACGGGGGGCTTGAGCAGTACTTC. Amino acids: CASTADNGGLEQYF.

The rearrangement uses TRBV4-1 and TRBJ2-3; the match to TRBD1 covers 8 bases. V was pared by 6 bases and J by 1 base, with 9 bases of the junction left unmatched. This CDR3 is built from 16 residues. Germline V gene data show CDR1 as MGHRA and CDR2 as YSYEKL. The CDR3: CASRRQGTLRTDTQYF. Written as DNA, the CDR3 is TGCGCCAGCAGGAGACAGGGGACCTTACGCACAGATACGCAGTATTTT.

Turning to this clone: Other nucleotide sequences from this sample produce the same CDR3. V is TRBV5-1 and J is TRBJ2-5, with a weak D call TRBD1 (6 bases). The V and J ends lost 0 bases and 2 bases respectively, with 8 bases between them. Germline V lookup: CDR1 SGHRS, CDR2 YFSETQ. The CDR3 loop spans 14 amino acids. CDR3 nucleotide sequence: TGCGCCAGCAGCTTGGAGGGGGTACAAGAGACCCAGTACTTC. This gives the protein CASSLEGVQETQYF.

This CDR3 is CASKSGTVSEKLFF. CDR3 coding DNA: TGTGCCAGCAAATCCGGGACAGTTAGCGAAAAACTGTTTTTT. The genes are TRBV7-6 and TRBJ1-4, with TRBD1 matching 7 bases. The germline CDR1 and CDR2 sequences are SGHVS and FNYEAQ. Germline trimming cut 7 bases from V and 8 bases from J; bases unmatched to any gene: 10. The CDR3 length is 14 residues.

The V and J genes are TRBV19 and TRBJ2-5, with a weak D call TRBD2 (7 bases). This CDR3 is 15 amino acids long. V was cut by 6 bases and J by 5 bases, with 19 bases left in between. Germline loops: CDR1 LNHDA, CDR2 SQIVND (reference sequence). CDR3 residues: CASSRGAGRRETQYF. The CDR3 region has the DNA TGTGCCAGTAGCCGGGGGGCAGGGAGGAGGGAGACCCAGTACTTC. The full variable domain, in which reference TRBV19 and TRBJ2-5 provide the parts outside the CDR3, is DGGITQSPKYLFRKEGQNVTLSCEQNLNHDAMYWYRQDPGQGLRLIYYSQIVNDFQKGDIAEGYSVSREKKESFPLTVTSAQKNPTAFYLCASSRGAGRRETQYFGPGTRLLVL.

The CDR3 DNA follows: TGCGCCAGCAGCTTCGCAACTAATGAAAAACTGTTTTTT. It encodes CASSFATNEKLFF. J is TRBJ1-4 and V is TRBV5-1; D remains ambiguous. Germline V gene data show CDR1 as SGHRS and CDR2 as YFSETQ. The CDR3 consists of 13 residues. Trimming removed 2 bases from V and 0 bases from J, with 2 bases in between.

V is TRBV5-3 and J is TRBJ2-2; D may be TRBD1 (5 bases). TRBV5-3 is noted as an ORF with a role that remains uncertain. Deletions cut 0 bases from V and 6 bases from J, with 9 bases between. The CDR3 loop spans 14 amino acids. The CDR3 DNA sequence: TGTGCCAGAAGCTTGGAGGACAAAGCCGGGGAGCTGTTTTTT. Its translation: CARSLEDKAGELFF.

This chain links TRBV5-8 with TRBJ1-5; D might be TRBD1 (5 bases). With 2 bases removed from V and 4 bases from J, the gap between germline ends came to 7 bases. CDR3 length: 13 residues. Germline values: CDR1 SGHTS, CDR2 YDEGEE. Here the CDR3 reads CASSFRGNQPQHF. For the CDR3, the DNA is TGTGCCAGCAGCTTTCGGGGGAATCAGCCCCAGCATTTT.

The chain employs TRBV18 and TRBJ1-3; a weak D match, TRBD1 (5 bases). The CDR3 runs to 17 residues. Trimming stripped 2 bases from V and 0 bases from J, with 14 bases between. Germline assignment: CDR1 KGHSH and CDR2 LQKENI. The CDR3 sequence is CASSPLEGPFSGNTIYF. The CDR3 nucleotides are TGTGCCAGCTCACCATTGGAGGGGCCCTTCTCTGGAAACACCATATATTTT.

This clone was seen a few times. This chain uses TRBV6-5 with TRBJ2-2; D perhaps matches TRBD2 (5 bases). The CDR3 has 14 residues. The germline V gene encodes CDR1 MNHEY and CDR2 SVGAGI. Trimming pared 6 bases from V and 4 bases from J, leaving 12 bases between. CDR3 DNA sequence: TGTGCCAGCAGGGAGACGGGGTTCACCGGGGAGCTGTTTTTT. Its protein product is CASRETGFTGELFF.

This clone occurred once. This chain uses TRBV2 with TRBJ2-3, with 10 nucleotides matching TRBD2. The germline gives CDR1 SNHLY, CDR2 FYNNEI. The CDR3 covers 16 residues. Germline trimming cut 3 bases from V and 0 bases from J; bases unmatched to any gene: 3. The CDR3 nucleotides are TGTGCCAGCAGTGACTCGACTAGCGGGAGCACAGATACGCAGTATTTT. This sequence encodes CASSDSTSGSTDTQYF. The whole variable domain, filled in from reference TRBV2 and TRBJ2-3, reads EPEVTQTPSHQVTQMGQEVILRCVPISNHLYFYWYRQILGQKVEFLVSFYNNEISEKSEIFDDQFSVERPDGSNFTLKIRSTKLEDSAMYFCASSDSTSGSTDTQYFGPGTRLTVL.

This clone was detected once. V and J are TRBV10-3 and TRBJ1-5; TRBD1 is a possible D gene (5 bases). Deletions cut 6 bases from V and 4 bases from J, with 10 bases between. The CDR3 extends over 13 amino acids. CDR1 is ENHRY, CDR2 SYGVKD, per germline. In nucleotides, the CDR3 is TGTGCCATCAGGACAGAAAAAAATCAGCCCCAGCATTTT. This encodes CAIRTEKNQPQHF.